These 8 T cell receptor beta chains were all obtained from the same sample, sequenced in a study of blood T cells in healthy people across ages (dated by TCRdb to between 2014 and 2016). The library was generated by 5' RACE. Sequenced using an Illumina HiSeq 2500. A second PCR of about 6 to 11 cycles was performed with a sample-barcoded 5' primer and a J-beta primer mix. TCRdb trimmed the raw reads at Q25, called clones with MiXCR and kept productive beta chains. Identical CDR3 proteins give one entry, which carries the most common genes and DNA. The sample table shows roughly 680,000 distinct CDR3 sequences, and around a fifth are seen once. The ten largest account for about 3.6% of the sample. Sequenced input: blood. These receptors all come from a man between 65 and 85 years old in good health.

This clonotype was counted at least ten times. The rearrangement joins TRBV4-2 to TRBJ2-7; TRBD1 matches at 7 bases. This CDR3 contains 15 residues. Trimming removed 1 base from V and 3 bases from J; junction bases left unmatched: 6. Germline V gene lookup returns CDR1 LGHNA and CDR2 YNFKEQ. The CDR3 region has the DNA TGTGCCAGCAGCCAAGGTTCGGGACAGTACTACGAGCAGTACTTC. Its protein is CASSQGSGQYYEQYF.

This clonotype was picked up a small number of times. This chain connects TRBV7-2 to TRBJ2-5; 8 bases agree with TRBD2. J lost 5 bases, V lost 1 base, and 3 bases had no gene match. This CDR3 has 14 residues. Germline CDR1 SGHTA, CDR2 FQGNSA. The chain's CDR3 is CASSLDSGIETQYF. CDR3 nucleotide sequence: TGTGCCAGCAGCTTAGATAGCGGGATCGAGACCCAGTACTTC.

This chain links TRBV20-1 with TRBJ2-1; 9 bases map to TRBD2. This CDR3 has 15 residues. The J segment lost 0 bases and the V segment lost 1 base, leaving 1 base of the junction unmatched. Germline CDR1 and CDR2: DFQATT and SNEGSKA (reference sequence). CDR3 DNA: TGCAGTGCTAGAGTTAGCGGGAGCTCCTACAATGAGCAGTTCTTC. It specifies CSARVSGSSYNEQFF.

This chain links TRBV6-1 with TRBJ1-4, with TRBD1 identical over 9 bases. The germline V gene encodes CDR1 MNHNS and CDR2 SASEGT. CDR3 length equals 14 residues. The J segment lost 6 bases and the V segment lost 6 bases, leaving 5 bases of the junction unmatched. The CDR3 region is CASRSTGGHEKLFF. Here the CDR3 DNA reads TGTGCCAGCAGATCCACAGGGGGCCATGAAAAACTGTTTTTT.

The chain joins TRBV15 to TRBJ1-1; 7 bases map to TRBD1. This CDR3 comprises 11 residues. Looked up from germline, CDR1 is LNHNV and CDR2 is YYDKDF (reference sequence). V dropped 7 bases and J dropped 9; count of bases not matched to a gene: 5. The CDR3, as DNA: TGTGCCACCACCCGGGACAGCAAAGCTTTCTTT. It specifies CATTRDSKAFF.

This clonotype occurred a few times. V usage is TRBV20-1 and J usage is TRBJ2-5, with D unclear. Germline-derived CDR1 and CDR2 are DFQATT and SNEGSKA (reference sequence). V gave up 6 bases and J gave up 4 bases, with 9 bases separating them. This CDR3 contains 11 residues. As DNA, the CDR3 is TGCAGTGCCAGTTGGGCAGAGACCCAGTACTTC. Amino acids: CSASWAETQYF.

In this sample, this clonotype turned up a few times. The rearrangement uses TRBV6-2 or TRBV6-3 and TRBJ1-1; D possibly corresponds to TRBD1 (5 bases). This CDR3 comprises 14 residues. V was cut by 7 bases and J by 6 bases, with 18 bases left in between. Germline V gene lookup returns CDR1 MNHEY and CDR2 SVGEGT. CDR3 sequence reads: CASTFQTGVAEAFF. CDR3 DNA: TGTGCCAGCACATTTCAAACGGGGGTCGCTGAAGCTTTCTTT.

The rearrangement joins TRBV6-6 to TRBJ2-5, with D perhaps matching TRBD1 (6 bases). Germline V lookup: CDR1 MNHNY, CDR2 SVGAGI (reference sequence). V was pared by 2 bases and J by 4 bases, with 8 bases between. The CDR3 has 13 residues. CDR3 coding DNA: TGTGCCAGCAGTTACGCCAGGGGAGAGACCCAGTACTTC. Translated: CASSYARGETQYF.